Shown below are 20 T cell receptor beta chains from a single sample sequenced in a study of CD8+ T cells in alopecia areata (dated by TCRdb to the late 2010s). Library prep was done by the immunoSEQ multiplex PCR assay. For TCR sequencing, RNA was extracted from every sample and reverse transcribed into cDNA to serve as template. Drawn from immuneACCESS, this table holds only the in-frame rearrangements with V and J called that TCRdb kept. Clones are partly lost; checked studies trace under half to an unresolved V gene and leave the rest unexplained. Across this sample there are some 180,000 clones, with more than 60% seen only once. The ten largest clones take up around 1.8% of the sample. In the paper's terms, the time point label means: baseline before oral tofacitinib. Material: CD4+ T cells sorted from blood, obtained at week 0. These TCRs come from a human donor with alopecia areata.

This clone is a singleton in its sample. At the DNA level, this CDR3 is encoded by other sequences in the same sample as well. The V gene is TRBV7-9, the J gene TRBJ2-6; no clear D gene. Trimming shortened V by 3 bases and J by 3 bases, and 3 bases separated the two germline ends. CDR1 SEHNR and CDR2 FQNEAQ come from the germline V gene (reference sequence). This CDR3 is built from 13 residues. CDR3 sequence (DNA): TGTGCCAGCAGCTTCAGTGGGGCCAACGTCCTGACTTTC. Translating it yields CASSFSGANVLTF.

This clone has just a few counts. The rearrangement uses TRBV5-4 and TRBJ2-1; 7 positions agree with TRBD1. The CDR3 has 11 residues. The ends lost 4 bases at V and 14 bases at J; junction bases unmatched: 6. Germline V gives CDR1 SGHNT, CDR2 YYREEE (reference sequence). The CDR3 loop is CASSEGQLKFF. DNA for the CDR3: TGTGCCAGCAGCGAGGGACAGTTGAAGTTCTTC. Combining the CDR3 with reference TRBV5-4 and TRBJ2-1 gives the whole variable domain ETGVTQSPTHLIKTRGQQVTLRCSSQSGHNTVSWYQQALGQGPQFIFQYYREEENGRGNFPPRFSGLQFPNYSSELNVNALELDDSALYLCASSEGQLKFFGPGTRLTVL.

The CDR3 nucleotides are TGTGCCTGGCTCCGTCGCAACAGGGACAGCTATGGCTACACCTTC. Encoded protein: CAWLRRNRDSYGYTF. This chain joins TRBV30 and TRBJ1-2, with TRBD1 matching 7 bases. The CDR3 is 15 amino acids. Germline V CDR1 and CDR2: GTSNPN, SVGIG (reference sequence). After removal of 5 bases from V and 4 bases from J, the junction contained 13 bases not matched to a gene.

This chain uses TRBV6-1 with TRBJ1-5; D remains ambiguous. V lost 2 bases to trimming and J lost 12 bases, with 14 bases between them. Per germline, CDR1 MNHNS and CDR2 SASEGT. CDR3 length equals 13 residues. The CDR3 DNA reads TGTGCCAGCAGTGAAAATCCGGGCCGGCGCCAGCATTTT. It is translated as CASSENPGRRQHF.

This chain's CDR3 is CASSLGRRGKETQYF. The CDR3 nucleotides read TGTGCCAGCAGTTTAGGAAGGCGGGGGAAAGAGACCCAGTACTTC. V usage is TRBV27 and J usage is TRBJ2-5; TRBD2 agrees at 7 bases. CDR3 length: 15 residues. Trimming cost V 2 bases and J 3 bases; bases outside gene matches: 6. Germline CDR1 MNHEY, CDR2 SMNVEV (reference sequence).

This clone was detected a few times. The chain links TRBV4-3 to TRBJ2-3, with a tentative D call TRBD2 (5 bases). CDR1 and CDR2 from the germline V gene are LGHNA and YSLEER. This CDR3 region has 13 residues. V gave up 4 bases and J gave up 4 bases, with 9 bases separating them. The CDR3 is CASSLGSADTQYF. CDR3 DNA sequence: TGCGCCAGCAGCCTAGGGAGTGCAGATACGCAGTATTTT.

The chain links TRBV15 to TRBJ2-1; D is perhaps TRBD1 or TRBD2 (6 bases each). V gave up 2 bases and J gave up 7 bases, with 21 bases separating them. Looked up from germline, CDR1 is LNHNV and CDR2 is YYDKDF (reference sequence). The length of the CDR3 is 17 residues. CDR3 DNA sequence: TGTGCCACCAGCAGACCCCTAAGGGAGCAGGGGAGGAATGAGCAGTTCTTC. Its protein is CATSRPLREQGRNEQFF.

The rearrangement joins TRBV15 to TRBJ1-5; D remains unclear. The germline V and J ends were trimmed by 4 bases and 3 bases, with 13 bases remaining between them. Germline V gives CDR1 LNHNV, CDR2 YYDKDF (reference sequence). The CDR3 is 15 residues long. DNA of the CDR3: TGTGCCACCAGCATTGGCGGAGTACACAATCAGCCCCAGCATTTT. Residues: CATSIGGVHNQPQHF. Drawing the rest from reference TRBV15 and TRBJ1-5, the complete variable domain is DAMVIQNPRYQVTQFGKPVTLSCSQTLNHNVMYWYQQKSSQAPKLLFHYYDKDFNNEADTPDNFQSRRPNTSFCFLDIRSPGLGDTAMYLCATSIGGVHNQPQHFGDGTRLSIL.

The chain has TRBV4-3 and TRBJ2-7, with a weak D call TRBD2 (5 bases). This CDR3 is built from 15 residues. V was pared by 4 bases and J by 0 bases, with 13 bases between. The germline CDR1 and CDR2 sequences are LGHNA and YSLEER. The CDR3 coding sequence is TGCGCCAGCAGCCGGGAGACGGGTAGCTCCTACGAGCAGTACTTC. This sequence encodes CASSRETGSSYEQYF.

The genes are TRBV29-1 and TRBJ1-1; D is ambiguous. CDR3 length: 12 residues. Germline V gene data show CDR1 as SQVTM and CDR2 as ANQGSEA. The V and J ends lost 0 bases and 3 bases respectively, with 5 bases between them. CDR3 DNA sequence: TGCAGCGTTGAAGAGACCTACACTGAAGCTTTCTTT. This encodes CSVEETYTEAFF.

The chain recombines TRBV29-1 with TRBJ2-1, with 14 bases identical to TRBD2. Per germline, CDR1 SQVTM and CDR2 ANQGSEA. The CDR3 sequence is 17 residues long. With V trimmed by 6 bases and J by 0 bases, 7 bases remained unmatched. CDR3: CSVRGLAGVSSYNEQFF. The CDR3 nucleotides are TGCAGCGTCCGGGGACTAGCGGGGGTCAGCTCCTACAATGAGCAGTTCTTC.

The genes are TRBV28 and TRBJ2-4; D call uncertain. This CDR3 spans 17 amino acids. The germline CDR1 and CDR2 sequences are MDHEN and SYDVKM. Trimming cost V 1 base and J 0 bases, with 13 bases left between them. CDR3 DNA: TGTGCCAGCAGTTTATCGGCCCACGGCCAAGCCAAAAACATTCAGTACTTC. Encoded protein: CASSLSAHGQAKNIQYF.

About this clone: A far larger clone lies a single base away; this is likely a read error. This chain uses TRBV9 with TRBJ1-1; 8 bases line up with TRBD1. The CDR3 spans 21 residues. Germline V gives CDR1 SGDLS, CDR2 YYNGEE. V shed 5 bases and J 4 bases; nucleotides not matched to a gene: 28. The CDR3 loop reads CASRDHPPQTGADAGSTEAFF. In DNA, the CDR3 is TGTGCCAGCAGAGATCACCCTCCACAGACAGGGGCCGACGCAGGTAGCACTGAAGCTTTCTTT. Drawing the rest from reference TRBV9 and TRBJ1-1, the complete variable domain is DSGVTQTPKHLITATGQRVTLRCSPRSGDLSVYWYQQSLDQGLQFLIQYYNGEERAKGNILERFSAQQFPDLHSELNLSSLELGDSALYFCASRDHPPQTGADAGSTEAFFGQGTRLTVV.

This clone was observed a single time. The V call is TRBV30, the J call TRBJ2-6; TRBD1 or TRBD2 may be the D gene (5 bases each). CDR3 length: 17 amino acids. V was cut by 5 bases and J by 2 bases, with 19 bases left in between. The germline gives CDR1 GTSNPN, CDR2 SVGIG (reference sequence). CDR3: CAWADSGRGTGANVLTF. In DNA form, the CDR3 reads TGTGCCTGGGCCGACTCAGGGAGAGGAACTGGGGCCAACGTCCTGACTTTC.

CDR3 sequence (DNA): TGTGCCAGCAGGACAGACAGGGCCATGAACACTGAAGCTTTCTTT. Translated, it gives CASRTDRAMNTEAFF. This chain connects TRBV6-1 to TRBJ1-1, with 7 bases fitting TRBD1. The V gene end was trimmed by 6 bases and the J gene end by 0 bases; junction bases not matched to a gene: 7. Germline loops: CDR1 MNHNS, CDR2 SASEGT. CDR3 length: 15 amino acids.

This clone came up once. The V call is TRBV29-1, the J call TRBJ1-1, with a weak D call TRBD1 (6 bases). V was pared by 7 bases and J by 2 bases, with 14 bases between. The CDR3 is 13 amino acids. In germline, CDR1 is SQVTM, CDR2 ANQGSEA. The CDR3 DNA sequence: TGCAGCGGTTATACAGGGACAAACACTGAAGCTTTCTTT. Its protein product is CSGYTGTNTEAFF.

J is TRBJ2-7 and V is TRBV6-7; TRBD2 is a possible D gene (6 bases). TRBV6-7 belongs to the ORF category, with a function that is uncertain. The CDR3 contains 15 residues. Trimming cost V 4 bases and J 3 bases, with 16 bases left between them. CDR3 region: CASSSTPVGSYEQYF. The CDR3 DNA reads TGTGCCAGCAGTTCCACACCGGTCGGGAGCTACGAGCAGTACTTC.

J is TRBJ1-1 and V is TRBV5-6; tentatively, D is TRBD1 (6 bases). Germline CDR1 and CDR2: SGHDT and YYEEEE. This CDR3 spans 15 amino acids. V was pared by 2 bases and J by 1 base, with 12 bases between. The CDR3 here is CASSFRTVGNTEAFF. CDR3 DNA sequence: TGTGCCAGCAGCTTTCGGACAGTCGGGAACACTGAAGCTTTCTTT.

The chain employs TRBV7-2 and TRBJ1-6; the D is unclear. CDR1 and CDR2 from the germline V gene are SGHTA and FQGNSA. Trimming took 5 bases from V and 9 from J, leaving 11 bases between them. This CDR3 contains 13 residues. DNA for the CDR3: TGTGCCAGCAGCCTCGGACTGAGTTCACCCCTCCACTTT. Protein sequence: CASSLGLSSPLHF.

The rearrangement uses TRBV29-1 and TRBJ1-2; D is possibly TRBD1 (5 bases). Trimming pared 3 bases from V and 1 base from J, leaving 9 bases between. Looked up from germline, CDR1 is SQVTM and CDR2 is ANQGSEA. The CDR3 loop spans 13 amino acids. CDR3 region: CSVDRGVNYGYTF. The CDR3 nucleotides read TGCAGCGTTGACCGGGGGGTTAACTATGGCTACACCTTC.